The rows below give T cell receptor beta chains drawn from one sample of a study of cytomegalovirus exposure and HLA in healthy donors. Clones were read by immunoSEQ multiplex PCR, and TCRdb kept only the in-frame ones, dropping some. The sample lists fewer than 200,000 clones, about 90% occurring once. Sequenced material: PBMCs. The receptor source for this set is a woman in her 30s in good health and CMV-seronegative. CDR3s include the opening cysteine and the closing phenylalanine or tryptophan. Fields, in order: V gene, D gene, J gene, clone size, CDR3 DNA, CDR3 protein. The D gene is left open where the match is weak. Rows give clone size only sometimes, using once, few, many, or a class for an expanded clone.

>TRBV7-3|NA|TRBJ1-6|NA
TGTGCCAGCAGCTTAGGGGTTCATAATTCACCCCTCCACTTT
CASSLGVHNSPLHF
>TRBV6-5|NA|TRBJ1-1|NA
TGTGCCAGCAGTTACCTTCAGGGAGGTCGGACTGAAGCTTTCTTT
CASSYLQGGRTEAFF
>TRBV9|TRBD1|TRBJ2-3|NA
TGTGCCAGCAGCGTACAGGGGGTAGTCACAGATACGCAGTATTTT
CASSVQGVVTDTQYF
>TRBV12-5|NA|TRBJ1-3|NA
TGTGCTAGTGCCCTGTCGGGGGCTGGAAACACCATATATTTT
CASALSGAGNTIYF
>TRBV7-8|NA|TRBJ1-5|NA
TGTGCCAGCACCCTTACTGGAGGCAATCAGCCCCAGCATTTT
CASTLTGGNQPQHF
>TRBV5-1|TRBD1|TRBJ1-1|NA
TGCGCCAGCAGTTTCGACAGGGTGAGGGCTGAAGCTTTCTTT
CASSFDRVRAEAFF
>TRBV19|TRBD1|TRBJ1-2|NA
TGTGCCAGTAGTCGGACAGGGGTGTACTATGGCTACACCTTC
CASSRTGVYYGYTF
>TRBV6-5|NA|TRBJ2-7|NA
TGTGCCAGCAGTTACGGGGGCTCAACCTACGAGCAGTACTTC
CASSYGGSTYEQYF
>TRBV29-1|NA|TRBJ2-1|few
TGCAGCGCCATAAACTGGGGACGGGCGGGGGAGCAGTTCTTC
CSAINWGRAGEQFF
>TRBV18|NA|TRBJ2-5|NA
TGTGCCAGCTCACCGGGGACGACGCAAGAGACCCAGTACTTC
CASSPGTTQETQYF
>TRBV5-1|TRBD1|TRBJ2-5|NA
TGCGCCAGCAGCACCGGACAGGGAAATTTGGAGACCCAGTACTTC
CASSTGQGNLETQYF
>TRBV7-2|TRBD1|TRBJ2-5|NA
TGTGCCAGCAGCTCGGGACAGACATACCAAGAGACCCAGTACTTC
CASSSGQTYQETQYF
>TRBV11-1|TRBD2|TRBJ2-6|NA
TGTGCCAGCAGCGATGGGGGAGGGTCAGGGGCCAACGTCCTGACTTTC
CASSDGGGSGANVLTF
>TRBV28|TRBD1|TRBJ2-7|NA
TGTGCCAGCAGTACAAAGGACAGGCGAGGACTGCAGTACTTC
CASSTKDRRGLQYF
>TRBV4-3|NA|TRBJ2-7|NA
TGCGCCAGCAGCCAAGATACCGGACCTTACGAGCAGTACTTC
CASSQDTGPYEQYF